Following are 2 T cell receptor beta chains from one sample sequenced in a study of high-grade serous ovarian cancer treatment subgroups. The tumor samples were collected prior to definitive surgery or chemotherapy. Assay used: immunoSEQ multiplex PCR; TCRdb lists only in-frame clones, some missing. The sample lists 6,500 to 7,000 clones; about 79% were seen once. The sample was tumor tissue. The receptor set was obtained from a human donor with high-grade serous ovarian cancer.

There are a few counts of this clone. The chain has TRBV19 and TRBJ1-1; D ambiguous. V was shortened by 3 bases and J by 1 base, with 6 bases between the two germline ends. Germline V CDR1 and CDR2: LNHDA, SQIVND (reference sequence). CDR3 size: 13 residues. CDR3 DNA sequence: TGTGCCAGTAGTATTGCCCCGAACACTGAAGCTTTCTTT. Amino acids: CASSIAPNTEAFF.

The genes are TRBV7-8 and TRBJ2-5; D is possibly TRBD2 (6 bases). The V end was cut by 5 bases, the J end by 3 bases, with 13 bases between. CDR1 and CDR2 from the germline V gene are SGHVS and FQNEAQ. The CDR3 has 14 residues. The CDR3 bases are TGTGCCAGCAGCCCCCCCTCGGGGGAAGAGACCCAGTACTTC. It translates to CASSPPSGEETQYF.